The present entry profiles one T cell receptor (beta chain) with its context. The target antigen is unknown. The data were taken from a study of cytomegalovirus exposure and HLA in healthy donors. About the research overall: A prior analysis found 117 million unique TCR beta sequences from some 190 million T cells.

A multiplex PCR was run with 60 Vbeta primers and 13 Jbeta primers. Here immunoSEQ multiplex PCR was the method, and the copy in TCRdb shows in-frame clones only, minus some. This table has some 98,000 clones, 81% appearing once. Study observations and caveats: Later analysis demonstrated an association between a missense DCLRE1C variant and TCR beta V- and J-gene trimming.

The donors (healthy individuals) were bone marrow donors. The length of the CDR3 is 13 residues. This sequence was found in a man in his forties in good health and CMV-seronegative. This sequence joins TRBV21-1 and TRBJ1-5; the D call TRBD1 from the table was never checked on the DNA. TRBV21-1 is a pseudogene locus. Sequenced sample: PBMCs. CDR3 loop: CACQGFGNQPQHF. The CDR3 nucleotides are TGTGCCTGCCAGGGTTTTGGCAATCAGCCCCAGCATTTT.